Sequencing of this T cell receptor (beta chain) was carried out in a study of T-cell reconstitution after alpha-beta-depleted transplantation in children. Findings and limits, study-wide: Diversity of TCRbeta at day 60 was high in some patients, arising from surviving recipient T cells and thymic progenitors. About two months after transplant, alpha-beta T cells reportedly came from several hundred expanded graft clones.

Construction of the TCRbeta library involved unique molecular identifiers. TCRdb fed the PCR reads into MiXCR, producing one record per CDR3 protein. The sample includes 900,000 or so distinct CDR3 sequences, around 17% of them seen just once. CDR1 is SGHTA, CDR2 FQGNSA, per germline. The CDR3 totals 14 residues. V trimming: 8 bases; J trimming: 1 base; junction bases outside the gene matches: 8. With respect to this clonotype: The antigen remains undetermined.

The starting material was PBMCs, mostly from graft donor cells, obtained 360 days after TCRalphabeta/CD19-depleted stem cell transplant. This TCR was recovered from a male patient between 10 and 17 years old who had a stem cell transplant for acute lymphoblastic leukemia, so the T cells may come from the graft donor. This chain connects TRBV7-2 to TRBJ2-7, with 7 bases fitting TRBD1. CDR3 loop: CASGRGRGSYEQYF. CDR3 in DNA: TGTGCCAGCGGTCGAGGCAGGGGGTCCTACGAGCAGTACTTC.